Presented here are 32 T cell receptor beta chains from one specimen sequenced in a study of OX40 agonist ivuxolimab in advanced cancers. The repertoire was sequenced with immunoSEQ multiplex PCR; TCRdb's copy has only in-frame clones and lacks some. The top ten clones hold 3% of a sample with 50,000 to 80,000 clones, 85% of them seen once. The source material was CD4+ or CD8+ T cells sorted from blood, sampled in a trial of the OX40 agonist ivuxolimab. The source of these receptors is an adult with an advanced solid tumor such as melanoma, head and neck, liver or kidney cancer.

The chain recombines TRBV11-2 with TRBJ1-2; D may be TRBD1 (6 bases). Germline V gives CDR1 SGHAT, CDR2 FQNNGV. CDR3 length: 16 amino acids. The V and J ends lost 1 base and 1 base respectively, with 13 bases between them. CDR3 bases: TGTGCCAGCAGCTTAGTAAGCCAGGGGATTAACTATGGCTACACCTTC. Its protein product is CASSLVSQGINYGYTF.

The CDR3 spells CASSFLGLAGNQETQYF. CDR3 sequence (DNA): TGTGCCAGCAGTTTCCTCGGCCTAGCGGGGAACCAAGAGACCCAGTACTTC. This chain joins TRBV27 and TRBJ2-5; TRBD2 agrees at 9 bases. The CDR3 is made up of 17 amino acids. Losses at the gene ends were 3 bases for V and 0 bases for J; bases not matched to a gene: 8. The germline gives CDR1 MNHEY, CDR2 SMNVEV (reference sequence).

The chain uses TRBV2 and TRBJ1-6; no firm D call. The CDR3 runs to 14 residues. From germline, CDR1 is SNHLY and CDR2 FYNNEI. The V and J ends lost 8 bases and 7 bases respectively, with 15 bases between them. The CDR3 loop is CASRPDFPNSPLHF. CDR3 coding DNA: TGTGCCAGCCGCCCCGACTTCCCCAATTCACCCCTCCACTTT.

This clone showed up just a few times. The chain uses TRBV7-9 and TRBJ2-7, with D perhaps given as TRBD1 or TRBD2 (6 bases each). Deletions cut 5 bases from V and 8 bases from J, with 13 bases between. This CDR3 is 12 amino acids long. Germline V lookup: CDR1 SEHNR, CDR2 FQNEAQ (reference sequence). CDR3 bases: TGTGCCAGCAGCCCGGGGGCGGGACAGCAGTACTTC. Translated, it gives CASSPGAGQQYF.

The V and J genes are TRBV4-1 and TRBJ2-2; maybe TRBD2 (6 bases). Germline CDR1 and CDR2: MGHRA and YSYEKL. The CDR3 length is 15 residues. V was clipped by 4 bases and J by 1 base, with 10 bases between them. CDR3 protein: CASSLAEGNTGELFF. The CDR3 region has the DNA TGCGCCAGCAGCCTAGCGGAGGGGAACACCGGGGAGCTGTTTTTT.

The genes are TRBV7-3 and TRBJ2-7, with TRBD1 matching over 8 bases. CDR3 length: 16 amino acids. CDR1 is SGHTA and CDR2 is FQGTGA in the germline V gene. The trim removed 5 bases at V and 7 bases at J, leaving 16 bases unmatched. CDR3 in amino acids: CASSQWDRSSPNEQYF. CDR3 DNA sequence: TGTGCCAGCAGCCAATGGGACAGGAGCTCCCCTAATGAGCAGTACTTC.

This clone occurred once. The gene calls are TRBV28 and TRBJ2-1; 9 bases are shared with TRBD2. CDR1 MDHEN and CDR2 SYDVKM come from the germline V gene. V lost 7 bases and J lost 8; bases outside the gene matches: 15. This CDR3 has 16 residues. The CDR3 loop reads CASNLRGGRAIYEQFF. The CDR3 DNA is TGTGCCAGCAATTTGAGGGGCGGGAGGGCGATTTATGAGCAGTTCTTC.

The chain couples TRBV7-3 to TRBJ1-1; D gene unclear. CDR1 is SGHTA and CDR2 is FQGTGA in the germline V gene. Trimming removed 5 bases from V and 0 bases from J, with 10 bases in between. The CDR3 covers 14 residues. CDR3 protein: CASSQLNMNTEAFF. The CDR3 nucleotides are TGTGCCAGCAGCCAACTTAACATGAACACTGAAGCTTTCTTT.

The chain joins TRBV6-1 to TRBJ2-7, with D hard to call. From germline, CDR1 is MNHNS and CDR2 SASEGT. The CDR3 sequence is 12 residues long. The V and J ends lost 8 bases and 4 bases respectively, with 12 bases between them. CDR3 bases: TGTGCCAGCGGACCTTACGCTTACGAGCAGTACTTC. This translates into CASGPYAYEQYF.

CDR3 protein: CAWHPGTGSYEQYF. The CDR3 DNA is TGTGCCTGGCACCCGGGGACGGGCTCCTACGAGCAGTACTTC. V is TRBV30 and J is TRBJ2-7; D may correspond to TRBD1 or TRBD2 (5 bases each). From germline, CDR1 is GTSNPN and CDR2 SVGIG (reference sequence). This CDR3 has 14 amino acids. Trimming removed 5 bases at V and 0 bases at J, with 14 bases between.

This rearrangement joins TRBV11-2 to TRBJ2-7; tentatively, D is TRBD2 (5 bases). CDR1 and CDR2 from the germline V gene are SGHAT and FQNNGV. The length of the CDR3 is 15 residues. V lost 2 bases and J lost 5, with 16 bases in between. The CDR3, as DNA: TGTGCCAGCAGCTTATCCCCCCGGAGGATCGACGAGCAGTACTTC. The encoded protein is CASSLSPRRIDEQYF.

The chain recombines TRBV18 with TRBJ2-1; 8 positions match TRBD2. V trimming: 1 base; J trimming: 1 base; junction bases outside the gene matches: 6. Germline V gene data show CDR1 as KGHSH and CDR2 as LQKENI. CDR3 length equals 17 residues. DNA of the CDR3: TGTGCCAGCTCACCACGGCTCAGCGGGAGTTCCTACAATGAGCAGTTCTTC. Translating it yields CASSPRLSGSSYNEQFF.

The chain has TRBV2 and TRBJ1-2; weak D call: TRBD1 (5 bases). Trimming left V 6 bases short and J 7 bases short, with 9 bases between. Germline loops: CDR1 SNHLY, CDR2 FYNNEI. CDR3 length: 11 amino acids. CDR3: CASRTEGGYTF. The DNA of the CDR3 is TGTGCCAGCAGGACAGAAGGTGGCTACACCTTC.

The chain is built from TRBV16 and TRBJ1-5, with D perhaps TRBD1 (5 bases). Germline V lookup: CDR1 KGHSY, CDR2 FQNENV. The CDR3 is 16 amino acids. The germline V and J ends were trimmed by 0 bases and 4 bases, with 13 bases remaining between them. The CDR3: CASSQSGTAQNQPQHF. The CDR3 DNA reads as TGTGCCAGCAGCCAATCAGGGACCGCACAGAATCAGCCCCAGCATTTT.

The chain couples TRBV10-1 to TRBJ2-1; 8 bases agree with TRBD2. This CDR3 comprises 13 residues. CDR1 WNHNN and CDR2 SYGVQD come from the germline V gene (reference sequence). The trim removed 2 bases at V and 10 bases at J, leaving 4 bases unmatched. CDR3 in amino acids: CASSETSGQEQFF. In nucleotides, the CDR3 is TGCGCCAGCAGTGAGACTAGCGGTCAGGAGCAGTTCTTC.

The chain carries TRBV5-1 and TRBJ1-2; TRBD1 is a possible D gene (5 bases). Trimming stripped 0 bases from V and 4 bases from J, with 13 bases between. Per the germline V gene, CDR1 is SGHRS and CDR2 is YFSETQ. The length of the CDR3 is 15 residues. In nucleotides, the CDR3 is TGCGCCAGCAGCTTGGTCCCCGTGGGGCCCTATGGCTACACCTTC. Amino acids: CASSLVPVGPYGYTF.

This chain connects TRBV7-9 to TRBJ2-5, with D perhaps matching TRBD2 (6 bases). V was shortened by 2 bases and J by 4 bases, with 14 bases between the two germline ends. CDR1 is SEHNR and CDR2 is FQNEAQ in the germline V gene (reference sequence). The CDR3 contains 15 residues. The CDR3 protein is CASSLKRRVAETQYF. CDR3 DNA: TGTGCCAGCAGCTTAAAGCGGAGGGTGGCAGAGACCCAGTACTTC.

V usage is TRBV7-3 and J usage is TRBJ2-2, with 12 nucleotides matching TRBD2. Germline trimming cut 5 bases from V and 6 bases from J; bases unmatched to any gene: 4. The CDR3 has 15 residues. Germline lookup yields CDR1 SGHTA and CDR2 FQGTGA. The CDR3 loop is CASSPGLAGSGELFF. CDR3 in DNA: TGTGCCAGCAGCCCGGGACTAGCGGGTTCCGGGGAGCTGTTTTTT.

DNA of the CDR3: TGTGCCAGCAGCTTAGAAGGGCCCGCTAATGAAAAACTGTTTTTT. It codes for CASSLEGPANEKLFF. The chain recombines TRBV7-2 with TRBJ1-4; D remains unclear. Per the germline V gene, CDR1 is SGHTA and CDR2 is FQGNSA. Trimming pared 1 base from V and 3 bases from J, leaving 9 bases between. The CDR3 contains 15 residues.

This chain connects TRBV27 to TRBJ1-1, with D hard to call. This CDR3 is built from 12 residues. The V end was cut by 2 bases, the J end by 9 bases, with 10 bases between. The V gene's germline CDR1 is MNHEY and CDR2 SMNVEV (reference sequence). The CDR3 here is CASSLIGEKAFF. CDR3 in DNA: TGTGCCAGCAGTTTAATCGGAGAGAAAGCTTTCTTT.

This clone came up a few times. For the CDR3, the DNA is TGCGCCAGCAGCTCCCAGGGGCGGCGCACTGAAGCTTTCTTT. Protein product: CASSSQGRRTEAFF. This chain links TRBV5-1 with TRBJ1-1; D might be TRBD1 (6 bases). V lost 3 bases, J lost 4 bases, and 13 bases lay in between. Germline V gene sequence: CDR1 SGHRS, CDR2 YFSETQ. This CDR3 comprises 14 residues. Supplemented by reference TRBV5-1 and TRBJ1-1, the full variable domain reads KAGVTQTPRYLIKTRGQQVTLSCSPISGHRSVSWYQQTPGQGLQFLFEYFSETQRNKGNFPGRFSGRQFSNSRSEMNVSTLELGDSALYLCASSSQGRRTEAFFGQGTRLTVV.

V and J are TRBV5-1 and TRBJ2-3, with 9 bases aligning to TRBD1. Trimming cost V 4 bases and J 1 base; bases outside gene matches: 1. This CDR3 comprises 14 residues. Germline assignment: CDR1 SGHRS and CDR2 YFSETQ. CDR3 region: CASSGDRGTDTQYF. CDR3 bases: TGCGCCAGCAGCGGGGACAGGGGCACAGATACGCAGTATTTT.

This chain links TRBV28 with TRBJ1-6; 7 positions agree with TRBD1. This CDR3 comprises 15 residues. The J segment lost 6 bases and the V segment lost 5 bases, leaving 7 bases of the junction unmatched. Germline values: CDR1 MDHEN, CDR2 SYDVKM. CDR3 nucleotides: TGTGCCAGCAGTCCCCCGACAGGGTTTAATTCACCCCTCCACTTT. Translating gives CASSPPTGFNSPLHF.

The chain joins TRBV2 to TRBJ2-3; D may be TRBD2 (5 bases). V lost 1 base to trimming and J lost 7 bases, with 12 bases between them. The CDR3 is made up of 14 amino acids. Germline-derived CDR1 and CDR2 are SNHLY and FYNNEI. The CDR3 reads CASSEDLALHTQYF. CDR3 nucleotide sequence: TGTGCCAGCAGTGAAGATCTAGCTCTCCATACGCAGTATTTT. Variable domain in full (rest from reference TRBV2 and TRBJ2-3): EPEVTQTPSHQVTQMGQEVILRCVPISNHLYFYWYRQILGQKVEFLVSFYNNEISEKSEIFDDQFSVERPDGSNFTLKIRSTKLEDSAMYFCASSEDLALHTQYFGPGTRLTVL.

The CDR3 is CASSLRDSTDTQYF. The CDR3 nucleotides read TGTGCCAGCAGCCTTCGGGACAGCACAGATACGCAGTATTTT. The chain employs TRBV5-4 and TRBJ2-3, with D perhaps matching TRBD1 or TRBD2 (5 bases each). The CDR3 totals 14 residues. The germline V and J ends were trimmed by 4 bases and 0 bases, with 9 bases remaining between them. Germline V CDR1 and CDR2: SGHNT, YYREEE (reference sequence).

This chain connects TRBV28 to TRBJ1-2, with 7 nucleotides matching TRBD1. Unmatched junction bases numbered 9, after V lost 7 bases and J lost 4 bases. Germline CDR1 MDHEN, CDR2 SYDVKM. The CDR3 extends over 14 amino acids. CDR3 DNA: TGTGCCAGCACTTCGTCCGACAGGGCCTATGGCTACACCTTC. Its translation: CASTSSDRAYGYTF.

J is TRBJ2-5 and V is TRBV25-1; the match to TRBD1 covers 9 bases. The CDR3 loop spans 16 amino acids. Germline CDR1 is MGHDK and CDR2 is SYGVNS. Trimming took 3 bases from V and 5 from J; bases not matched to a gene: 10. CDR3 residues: CASSDATGQGQETQYF. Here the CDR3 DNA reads TGTGCCAGCAGTGACGCGACGGGACAGGGACAGGAGACCCAGTACTTC.

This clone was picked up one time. CDR3 sequence (DNA): TGTGCCAGCAGAGACAGACAGATGAACACTGAAGCTTTCTTT. The encoded protein is CASRDRQMNTEAFF. The chain links TRBV2 to TRBJ1-1, with D maybe TRBD1 (5 bases). The CDR3 extends over 14 amino acids. Trimming took off 6 bases at V and 0 bases at J, with 11 bases between the two ends. CDR1 is SNHLY, CDR2 FYNNEI, per germline.

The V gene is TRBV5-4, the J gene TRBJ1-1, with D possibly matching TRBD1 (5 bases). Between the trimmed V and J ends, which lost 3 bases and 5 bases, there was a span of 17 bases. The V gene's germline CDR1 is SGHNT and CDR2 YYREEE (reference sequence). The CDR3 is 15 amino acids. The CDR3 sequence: CASSYPLGGGTEAFF. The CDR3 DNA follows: TGTGCCAGCAGCTACCCATTGGGCGGGGGGACTGAAGCTTTCTTT.

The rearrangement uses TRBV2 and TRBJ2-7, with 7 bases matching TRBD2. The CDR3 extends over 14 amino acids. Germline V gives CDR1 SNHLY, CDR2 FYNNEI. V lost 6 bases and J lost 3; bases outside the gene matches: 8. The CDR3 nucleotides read TGTGCCAGCAGGTCAAGCGGGGTTGACTACGAGCAGTACTTC. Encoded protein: CASRSSGVDYEQYF.

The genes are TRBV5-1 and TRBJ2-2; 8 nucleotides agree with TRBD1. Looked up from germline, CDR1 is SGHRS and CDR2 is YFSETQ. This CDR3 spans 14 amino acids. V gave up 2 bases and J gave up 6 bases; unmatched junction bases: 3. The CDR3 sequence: CASSLGQGSGELFF. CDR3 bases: TGCGCCAGCAGCTTAGGACAGGGATCCGGGGAGCTGTTTTTT.

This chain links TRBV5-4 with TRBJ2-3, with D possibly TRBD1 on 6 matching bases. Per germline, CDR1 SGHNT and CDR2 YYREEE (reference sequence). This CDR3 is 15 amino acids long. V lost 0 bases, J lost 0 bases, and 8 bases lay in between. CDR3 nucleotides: TGTGCCAGCAGCTTGGGACAGGCCAGCACAGATACGCAGTATTTT. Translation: CASSLGQASTDTQYF.